These 8 T cell receptor beta chains originate from one sample sequenced in a study of T cells expressing NK-cell markers. TCRdb reanalyzed the 5' RACE reads and collapses them to one entry per CDR3 protein, without DNA. The sample totals about 460,000 distinct CDR3 sequences. The sample was blood T cells: a sorted CD56 or NKG2C T cell subset, CD4+ or CD8+ T cells, or bulk PBMC T cells (not recorded which). Receptors were obtained from a woman in her 50s in good health.

The chain carries TRBV6-5 and TRBJ2-3; TCRdb gives TRBD1 as the D gene, but with no DNA this cannot be confirmed. Germline lookup yields CDR1 MNHEY and CDR2 SVGAGI. The CDR3 length is 15 residues. The CDR3 here is CASSYSGGVTDTQYF.

The J gene is TRBJ1-5, the V gene TRBV7-8; TCRdb proposes TRBD1, but this gene call is untestable without DNA. The germline gives CDR1 SGHVS, CDR2 FQNEAQ. This CDR3 has 15 amino acids. CDR3 residues: CASSSYRAADQPQHF.

The gene calls are TRBV4-1 and TRBJ2-1; the TCRdb call, TRBD1, lacks DNA for checking. The CDR3 covers 13 residues. The germline V gene encodes CDR1 MGHRA and CDR2 YSYEKL. CDR3 loop: CASSHAPGREQFF.

The chain couples TRBV5-4 to TRBJ1-5; TCRdb gives TRBD1 as the D gene, but with no DNA this cannot be confirmed. This CDR3 comprises 17 residues. Germline assignment: CDR1 SGHNT and CDR2 YYREEE (reference sequence). The CDR3: CASSLDSGTGSNQPQHF.

Here the CDR3 reads CASSQEGGGKGYTF. The chain carries TRBV4-1 and TRBJ1-2; checking the TCRdb D call of TRBD1 is not possible without DNA. The CDR3 runs to 14 residues. Germline CDR1 reads MGHRA; CDR2 reads YSYEKL.

The chain uses TRBV2 and TRBJ2-5; TCRdb reports TRBD1, a call that lacks DNA to check it against. CDR1 is SNHLY, CDR2 FYNNEI, per germline. This CDR3 has 16 amino acids. CDR3 amino acids: CASTTGRHLSQETQYF. Combining the CDR3 with reference TRBV2 and TRBJ2-5 gives the whole variable domain EPEVTQTPSHQVTQMGQEVILRCVPISNHLYFYWYRQILGQKVEFLVSFYNNEISEKSEIFDDQFSVERPDGSNFTLKIRSTKLEDSAMYFCASTTGRHLSQETQYFGPGTRLLVL.

V and J are TRBV20-1 and TRBJ2-1; the D call of TRBD2 rests on TCRdb alone, since no DNA is present to check it. The germline V gene has CDR1 DFQATT and CDR2 SNEGSKA (reference sequence). The CDR3 is made up of 13 amino acids. The CDR3: CSARDLLTGVQFF.

The chain combines TRBV7-2 with TRBJ1-1. CDR1 is SGHTA, CDR2 FQGNSA, per germline. This CDR3 comprises 15 residues. This CDR3 is CASSLLDSRNTEAFF.